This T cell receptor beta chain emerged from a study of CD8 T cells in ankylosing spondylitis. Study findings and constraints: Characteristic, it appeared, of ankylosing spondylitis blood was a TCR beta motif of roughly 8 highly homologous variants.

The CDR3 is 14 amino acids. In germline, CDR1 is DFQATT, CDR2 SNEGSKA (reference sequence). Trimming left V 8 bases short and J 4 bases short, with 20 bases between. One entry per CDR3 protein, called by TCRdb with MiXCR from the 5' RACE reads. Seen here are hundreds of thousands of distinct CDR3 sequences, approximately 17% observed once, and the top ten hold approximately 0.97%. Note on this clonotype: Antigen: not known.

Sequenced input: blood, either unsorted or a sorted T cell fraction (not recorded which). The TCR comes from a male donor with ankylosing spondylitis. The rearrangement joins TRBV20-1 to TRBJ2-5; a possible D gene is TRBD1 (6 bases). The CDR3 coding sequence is TGCAGTTGCCCCCCCGGACAGTGGGGAGAGACCCAGTACTTC. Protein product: CSCPPGQWGETQYF.